This T cell receptor beta chain came from a study of blood T cells in healthy people across ages. Study-wide findings and caveats: More naive CD4+ cells and higher diversity were found in long-lived than in aged donors. Possibly confounding the expanded clonotype changes was the fact that donor CMV status was unknown. A roughly linear fall in TCR beta diversity per million T cells was seen with increasing age.

CDR3 length: 15 amino acids. The germline V gene has CDR1 MNHEY and CDR2 SMNVEV (reference sequence). This clonotype was seen once. The antigen remains undetermined. The authors ran a second PCR of about 7 to 11 cycles using a sample-barcoded 5' primer and a J-beta primer mix. TCRdb called the 5' RACE reads again in MiXCR, with one record for every CDR3 protein. The repertoire has approximately 400,000 distinct CDR3 sequences, about 52% of them found once; the top ten carry 45% to 65%. Russia was home to the donors, healthy Caucasian individuals aged roughly 6 to 100. This receptor was obtained from a man aged 55 to 70 in good health. The sequenced sample consisted of blood. The V and J genes are TRBV27 and TRBJ2-5, with D possibly matching TRBD1 (6 bases). The J call may be wrong; the DNA end is better matched by TRBJ2-7. In nucleotides, the CDR3 is TGTGCCAGCAGTTTTCGGTACCCGGACAGCTACGAGCAGTACTTC. This sequence encodes CASSFRYPDSYEQYF.